These 2 T cell receptor beta chains were all obtained from the same sample, sequenced in a study of T cells in localized non-small cell lung cancer. Using immunoSEQ multiplex PCR, the repertoire was profiled, and TCRdb retains in-frame clones only, with some absent. The sample yields 7,000 to 9,000 clones, 85% to 95% seen once. The sample was peripheral blood, taken before any cancer treatment. The origin of the receptors is a woman aged 35-70 years with stage I lung adenocarcinoma.

The CDR3 loop is CASSADRVDQPQHF. Written as DNA, the CDR3 is TGTGCCAGCAGTGCAGACAGGGTGGATCAGCCCCAGCATTTT. The chain recombines TRBV2 with TRBJ1-5; 7 nucleotides align to TRBD1. The CDR3 spans 14 residues. CDR1 SNHLY and CDR2 FYNNEI come from the germline V gene. The V and J ends lost 4 bases and 5 bases, in that order; junction bases with no gene match: 5.

This CDR3 is CASSLLLALNTGELFF. The DNA for the CDR3 is TGCGCCAGCAGCTTGCTACTAGCCCTGAACACCGGGGAGCTGTTTTTT. This sequence joins TRBV5-1 and TRBJ2-2; a possible D gene is TRBD2 (6 bases). V lost 1 base and J lost 1, with 11 bases in between. CDR1 and CDR2 from the germline V gene are SGHRS and YFSETQ. This CDR3 comprises 16 residues.